These T cell receptor beta chains were read from a single sample in a study of Ad26.COV2.S vaccination and SARS-CoV-2 variants. Sequencing was performed with immunoSEQ multiplex PCR; in TCRdb, only in-frame clones are kept and a portion is missing. The repertoire consists of about 390,000 clones, with 80% to 90% occurring once and the leading ten covering approximately 3.7%. Specimen: peripheral blood, collected in a trial of Ad26.COV2.S vaccine versus placebo. These TCRs come from a person between 18 and 65 years old who received the Ad26.COV2.S COVID-19 vaccine or a placebo. Each CDR3 is given with its conserved first and last residue. The D gene is left open where the match is weak. Only some rows state a clone size, as once, few, many or a class for expanded clones.

V	J	D	length	size	DNA	CDR3
TRBV15	TRBJ1-5	NA	15	NA	TGTGCCACCAGCAGAGCCACAGGGATCAATCAGCCCCAGCATTTT	CATSRATGINQPQHF
TRBV2	TRBJ2-5	TRBD1	14	NA	TGTGCCAGCAGTGACAGGGGGATCCAAGAGACCCAGTACTTC	CASSDRGIQETQYF
TRBV4-1	TRBJ1-5	NA	13	NA	TGCGCCAGCAGCCCGATCTCGGGTCAGCCCCAGCATTTT	CASSPISGQPQHF
TRBV9	TRBJ1-2	NA	13	NA	TGTGCCAGCAGCGTAGGACCTTCCCTTGGCTACACCTTC	CASSVGPSLGYTF
TRBV9	TRBJ2-1	TRBD2	15	NA	TGTGCCAGCAGCGGTTCTAGCGGGGGGTGGAATGAGCAGTTCTTC	CASSGSSGGWNEQFF
TRBV9	TRBJ2-1	TRBD2	19	once	TGTGCCAGCAGCGTAGCTGGGACTAGCGGGGGGACCCGCTACAATGAGCAGTTCTTC	CASSVAGTSGGTRYNEQFF
TRBV4-1	TRBJ2-1	NA	13	NA	TGCGCCAGCAGCCAAGACGGCAGCTCTTTACAGTTCTTC	CASSQDGSSLQFF
TRBV18	TRBJ2-1	TRBD2	14	NA	TGTGCCAGCTCACCTGCGACTAGCGGAGGGTCGCAGTTCTTC	CASSPATSGGSQFF
TRBV4-1	TRBJ1-2	NA	15	NA	TGCGCCAGCAGCCAAGCCCCTGGGGTTAACTATGGCTACACCTTC	CASSQAPGVNYGYTF
TRBV6-5	TRBJ2-2	NA	16	NA	TGTGCCAGCAGTTACTTCGTCGCAGGGGTCAGCGGGGAGCTGTTTTTT	CASSYFVAGVSGELFF
TRBV14	TRBJ2-1	NA	16	NA	TGTGCCAGCAGCCAAGATAGAACTAGCTCCTACAATGAGCAGTTCTTC	CASSQDRTSSYNEQFF
TRBV7-7	TRBJ2-5	NA	13	NA	TGTGCCAGCAGCTTAACTAGTTATGAGACCCAGTACTTC	CASSLTSYETQYF
TRBV18	TRBJ2-7	TRBD1	14	NA	TGTGCCAGCTCACCCGGGACAGGGGAATACGAGCAGTACTTC	CASSPGTGEYEQYF
TRBV5-6	TRBJ2-7	NA	14	NA	TGTGCCAGCAGCTTCGGGACCCAATCCTACGAGCAGTACTTC	CASSFGTQSYEQYF
TRBV13	TRBJ2-7	TRBD2	14	NA	TGTGCCAGCAGCCGGGGGAGGGAGGCGTTTGAGCAGTACTTC	CASSRGREAFEQYF
TRBV5-1	TRBJ2-1	TRBD2	14	NA	TGCGCCAGCAGCTTGATCGGGGGGAGCAATGAGCAGTTCTTC	CASSLIGGSNEQFF
TRBV5-5	TRBJ2-5	TRBD2	18	NA	TGTGCCAGCAGCTTGCCAATTCCCCCAGCGGGGGGGCCAGAGACCCAGTACTTC	CASSLPIPPAGGPETQYF
TRBV25-1	TRBJ2-3	NA	14	NA	TGTGCCAGCAGCAGGGGGGGAAGAGGGGATACGCAGTATTTT	CASSRGGRGDTQYF
TRBV5-5	TRBJ2-7	NA	13	NA	TGTGCCAGCAGCAGGACAGCTTCCTACGAGCAGTACTTC	CASSRTASYEQYF
TRBV5-1	TRBJ1-2	TRBD1	14	NA	TGCGCCAGCAGCCAACTCCCGACAGGGTCCGGCTACACCTTC	CASSQLPTGSGYTF
TRBV4-1	TRBJ1-3	NA	16	NA	TGCGCCAGCAGCTATGGCGGGGCTCGGACTGGAAACACCATATATTTT	CASSYGGARTGNTIYF
TRBV10-2	TRBJ1-5	NA	12	NA	TGCGCCAGCAGTGTTGGGGGTCAGCCCCAGCATTTT	CASSVGGQPQHF
TRBV19	TRBJ1-6	TRBD1	17	NA	TGTGCCAGTAATCCCGGGACAGGGTTGGTTGGGCGTTCACCCCTCCACTTT	CASNPGTGLVGRSPLHF
TRBV19	TRBJ1-2	NA	12	once	TGTGCCAGTACTGGGAGCGGCTATGGCTACACCTTC	CASTGSGYGYTF
TRBV7-6	TRBJ1-6	TRBD1	16	NA	TGTGCCAGCAGCTTAGTAGGAGGGGGCGGTAATTCACCCCTCCACTTT	CASSLVGGGGNSPLHF
TRBV4-1	TRBJ1-2	TRBD1	17	NA	TGCGCCAGCAGCTTCGCGGGGACAGGGGAATTTGACTATGGCTACACCTTC	CASSFAGTGEFDYGYTF
TRBV18	TRBJ1-2	NA	18	NA	TGTGCCAGCTCAACGGGGGGAGGCCGTAAGAGGATGTACTATGGCTACACCTTC	CASSTGGGRKRMYYGYTF
TRBV6-5	TRBJ1-2	NA	13	NA	TGTGCCACCGTCGGAACTACCTTCGGGGGCTACACCTTC	CATVGTTFGGYTF
TRBV7-9	TRBJ2-1	TRBD1	17	NA	TGTGCCAGCAGCTTACTTGGGACAGGACGCTCCTACAATGAGCAGTTCTTC	CASSLLGTGRSYNEQFF
TRBV6-6	TRBJ2-7	NA	12	NA	TGTGCCAGCAGCGTCCTAGCGTACGAGCAGTACTTC	CASSVLAYEQYF
TRBV27	TRBJ2-1	TRBD1	13	NA	TGTGCCAGCAGACTAACAGGGGGTGATGAGCAGTTCTTC	CASRLTGGDEQFF
TRBV27	TRBJ2-3	TRBD2	15	NA	TGTGCCAGCAGTTCCCGGGGAGGGGCTACAGATACGCAGTATTTT	CASSSRGGATDTQYF
TRBV4-1	TRBJ2-5	NA	17	NA	TGCGCCAGCAGCCAAGAATATGGAGCAGCGGGTCAAGAGACCCAGTACTTC	CASSQEYGAAGQETQYF